The clone carrying this T cell receptor (beta chain) has ten or more counts. What it recognizes is unknown. CDR1 and CDR2 (germline): SGHKS, YYEKEE (reference sequence). The V end lost 0 bases, the J end lost 0 bases, and 10 bases lay between the germline ends. The CDR3 sequence is 16 residues long. The record originates from a study of identical twins. Regarding the study as a whole: While abundant cord blood beta clonotypes carried fewer insertions, memory repertoires showed no such pattern. Models underpredicted monozygotic twin sharing of out-of-frame TCR alpha.

All donors were healthy Caucasians. A template switching step contributed a universal primer site, while unique molecular identifiers were present in the cDNA. TCRdb analysed the 5' RACE reads with MiXCR anew, one entry per CDR3 protein. The sample shows 200,000 to 300,000 distinct CDR3 sequences, more than 9% of them seen only once. V gene TRBV5-5 combines with J gene TRBJ1-3, with D possibly being TRBD1 (5 bases). The receptor was derived from a man in his forties or fifties in good health. Sequencing input: memory T cells sorted from blood. The CDR3 is CASSLAEGISGNTIYF. The CDR3 DNA sequence: TGTGCCAGCAGCTTGGCCGAGGGGATCTCTGGAAACACCATATATTTT.